This T cell receptor (beta chain) came from a study of shared T cell receptors in the human thymus. The germline V gene encodes CDR1 MNHEY and CDR2 SMNVEV (reference sequence). The CDR3 has 16 residues. Losses at the gene ends were 2 bases for V and 1 base for J; bases not matched to a gene: 7. Clones were sequenced by immunoSEQ multiplex PCR, and TCRdb holds only the in-frame ones, with some missing. This table has more than 300,000 clones, just under 95% appearing once. The sample consisted of thymocytes. This clonotype was obtained from a human donor. The chain links TRBV27 to TRBJ2-7; 8 bases line up with TRBD2. CDR3 residues: CASSLISGRASYEQYF. The CDR3, as DNA: TGTGCCAGCAGTTTAATATCCGGGAGGGCATCCTACGAGCAGTACTTC.